Each of the 30 T cell receptor beta chains below was sequenced from the same sample in a study of cytomegalovirus exposure and HLA in healthy donors. Use of 60 Vbeta and 13 Jbeta primers characterized the PCR. TCRdb's copy holds only in-frame clones and misses some; the assay was immunoSEQ multiplex PCR. This sample has about 150,000 clones, with about 80% found just once. Sequencing was performed on PBMCs. These receptors were obtained from a man aged 25-45 years in good health and CMV-seropositive.

The chain links TRBV6-5 to TRBJ2-7, with 7 bases that match TRBD1. The CDR3 has 15 amino acids. Germline V lookup: CDR1 MNHEY, CDR2 SVGAGI. Unmatched junction bases numbered 7, after V lost 5 bases and J lost 0 bases. The CDR3, as DNA: TGTGCCAGCAGTAAACCGACAGGGTCCTCCTACGAGCAGTACTTC. This sequence encodes CASSKPTGSSYEQYF.

The chain uses TRBV28 and TRBJ2-1; D perhaps matches TRBD1 (6 bases). Germline CDR1 MDHEN, CDR2 SYDVKM. Trimming removed 7 bases from V and 12 bases from J, with 22 bases in between. The length of the CDR3 is 14 residues. As DNA, the CDR3 is TGTGCCAGCATCACCTTGGACAGCCCGGGACGGCAGTTCTTC. Protein sequence: CASITLDSPGRQFF.

This chain links TRBV7-2 with TRBJ1-4; 10 bases fit TRBD1. Germline V lookup: CDR1 SGHTA, CDR2 FQGNSA. V dropped 3 bases and J dropped 6; count of bases not matched to a gene: 7. The length of the CDR3 is 16 residues. The CDR3 loop reads CASSLNSGTGDEKLFF. As DNA, the CDR3 is TGTGCCAGCAGCTTGAATTCCGGGACAGGGGATGAAAAACTGTTTTTT. The full variable domain, in which reference TRBV7-2 and TRBJ1-4 provide the parts outside the CDR3, is GAGVSQSPSNKVTEKGKDVELRCDPISGHTALYWYRQSLGQGLEFLIYFQGNSAPDKSGLPSDRFSAERTGGSVSTLTIQRTQQEDSAVYLCASSLNSGTGDEKLFFGSGTQLSVL.

The V gene is TRBV13, the J gene TRBJ1-4, with 10 nucleotides matching TRBD1. Germline values: CDR1 PRHDT, CDR2 FYEKMQ (reference sequence). This CDR3 region has 15 residues. V trimming: 5 bases; J trimming: 8 bases; junction bases outside the gene matches: 8. CDR3 protein: CASSPTGTGDEKLFF. CDR3 bases: TGTGCCAGCAGCCCGACCGGGACAGGGGACGAAAAACTGTTTTTT.

This rearrangement joins TRBV14 to TRBJ2-7; 11 bases align to TRBD1. CDR1 is SGHDN, CDR2 FVKESK, per germline. The CDR3 has 13 amino acids. V lost 0 bases, J lost 12 bases, and 4 bases stayed unmatched. CDR3 sequence (DNA): TGTGCCAGCAGCCAAGAGGACAGGGGGCAGAGGTACTTC. It specifies CASSQEDRGQRYF.

The V call is TRBV4-1, the J call TRBJ2-3; D call uncertain. This CDR3 has 13 residues. Germline CDR1 MGHRA, CDR2 YSYEKL. V was shortened by 0 bases and J by 6 bases, with 7 bases between the two germline ends. Here the CDR3 DNA reads TGCGCCAGCAGCCAAGAGGAGATGGATACGCAGTATTTT. As protein: CASSQEEMDTQYF.

V usage is TRBV5-1 and J usage is TRBJ2-5, with TRBD1 identical over 10 bases. The V and J ends lost 3 bases and 3 bases, in that order; junction bases with no gene match: 5. Germline CDR1 SGHRS, CDR2 YFSETQ. The CDR3 contains 15 residues. The CDR3 nucleotides read TGCGCCAGCAGCTGGGTTGGGACAGGGGAAGAGACCCAGTACTTC. It is translated as CASSWVGTGEETQYF. Together with reference TRBV5-1 and TRBJ2-5, the CDR3 gives the full variable domain: KAGVTQTPRYLIKTRGQQVTLSCSPISGHRSVSWYQQTPGQGLQFLFEYFSETQRNKGNFPGRFSGRQFSNSRSEMNVSTLELGDSALYLCASSWVGTGEETQYFGPGTRLLVL.

This clone was counted a few times. The chain recombines TRBV28 with TRBJ2-7, with 8 nucleotides matching TRBD1. CDR1 and CDR2 from the germline V gene are MDHEN and SYDVKM. The CDR3 totals 14 residues. V trimming: 5 bases; J trimming: 3 bases; junction bases outside the gene matches: 6. The CDR3: CASSPSGTGYEQYF. DNA for the CDR3: TGTGCCAGCAGTCCGTCCGGGACAGGCTACGAGCAGTACTTC.

The CDR3 loop is CASSLLAGGPYEQYF. The DNA of the CDR3 is TGTGCCAGCAGCTTATTAGCGGGAGGGCCTTACGAGCAGTACTTC. The gene calls are TRBV7-6 and TRBJ2-5, with TRBD2 matching over 11 bases. The J call is uncertain, as TRBJ2-7 better fits the DNA end. The length of the CDR3 is 15 residues. Germline CDR1 is SGHVS and CDR2 is FNYEAQ.

This clone showed up just a few times. The V gene is TRBV19, the J gene TRBJ1-5, with D possibly TRBD1 on 5 matching bases. The CDR3 length is 15 residues. The germline V gene has CDR1 LNHDA and CDR2 SQIVND (reference sequence). Trimming removed 2 bases at V and 2 bases at J, with 10 bases between. The CDR3 protein is CASSISRQRNQPQHF. The DNA of the CDR3 is TGTGCCAGTAGTATAAGCCGACAGCGCAATCAGCCCCAGCATTTT.

This clone was seen more than once but under ten times. Other DNA sequences within the sample encode an identical CDR3. This chain joins TRBV11-2 and TRBJ2-1, with D possibly TRBD2 on 5 matching bases. Trimming took off 5 bases at V and 5 bases at J, with 10 bases between the two ends. Per germline, CDR1 SGHAT and CDR2 FQNNGV. The CDR3 has 13 amino acids. The CDR3 protein is CASSLGLNNEQFF. CDR3 DNA: TGTGCCAGCAGCCTCGGACTGAACAATGAGCAGTTCTTC.

This clone was seen only a few times. The genes are TRBV11-2 and TRBJ2-7, with unresolved D. The CDR3 extends over 13 amino acids. Deletions cut 4 bases from V and 3 bases from J, with 10 bases between. CDR1 is SGHAT and CDR2 is FQNNGV in the germline V gene. CDR3 DNA sequence: TGTGCCAGCAGCTCAGAGCTAGTCTACGAGCAGTACTTC. Amino acid sequence: CASSSELVYEQYF.

This clone was seen more than once but under ten times. The J gene is TRBJ1-2, the V gene TRBV28; tentatively, D is TRBD1 (5 bases). The CDR3 totals 14 residues. V lost 6 bases and J lost 8, with 19 bases in between. Germline V gene lookup returns CDR1 MDHEN and CDR2 SYDVKM. CDR3 residues: CASSVPGGIFGYTF. As DNA, the CDR3 is TGTGCCAGCAGCGTCCCGGGGGGGATATTCGGCTACACCTTC.

This clone came up once. The chain links TRBV27 to TRBJ2-1; no reliable D call. Trimming left V 0 bases short and J 1 base short, with 7 bases between. Germline CDR1 MNHEY, CDR2 SMNVEV (reference sequence). The CDR3 totals 15 residues. The CDR3, as DNA: TGTGCCAGCAGTTTATCCCCAGGTTCCTACAATGAGCAGTTCTTC. Translated, it gives CASSLSPGSYNEQFF.

The chain uses TRBV6-1 and TRBJ2-7, with a tentative D call TRBD1 (5 bases). Germline CDR1 is MNHNS and CDR2 is SASEGT. The CDR3 is made up of 16 amino acids. Between the trimmed V and J ends, which lost 4 bases and 0 bases, there was a span of 16 bases. CDR3 DNA: TGTGCCAGCAGTGTTTCAGGGCCAAGGAGCTCCTACGAGCAGTACTTC. This codes for CASSVSGPRSSYEQYF.

This chain connects TRBV30 to TRBJ1-2; D perhaps matches TRBD1 (5 bases). The V end was cut by 6 bases, the J end by 1 base, with 12 bases between. Germline CDR1 and CDR2: GTSNPN and SVGIG (reference sequence). The length of the CDR3 is 13 residues. Written as DNA, the CDR3 is TGTGCCTGTCAGGGCCTGGGTAACTATGGCTACACCTTC. It codes for CACQGLGNYGYTF.

The V gene is TRBV12-5, the J gene TRBJ1-2; D not certain. Germline V gives CDR1 LGHNT, CDR2 FRNRAP. The CDR3 has 15 residues. The germline V and J ends were trimmed by 1 base and 5 bases, with 14 bases remaining between them. CDR3: CASGLDMTPDYGYTF. The CDR3 DNA follows: TGTGCTAGTGGTTTGGACATGACTCCTGATTATGGCTACACCTTC.

This chain joins TRBV7-9 and TRBJ1-1; D is unclear. CDR1 is SEHNR and CDR2 is FQNEAQ in the germline V gene (reference sequence). CDR3 length: 11 amino acids. The V gene lost 1 base and the J gene lost 7 bases, with 4 bases spanning the gap. The CDR3 loop reads CASSLGNEAFF. CDR3 in DNA: TGTGCCAGCAGCTTAGGTAATGAAGCTTTCTTT.

The V and J genes are TRBV27 and TRBJ2-3; D might be TRBD2 (6 bases). Germline loops: CDR1 MNHEY, CDR2 SMNVEV (reference sequence). V was pared by 5 bases and J by 4 bases, with 19 bases between. The CDR3 totals 16 residues. CDR3 region: CASSPDRTAGPDTQYF. CDR3 DNA sequence: TGTGCCAGCAGTCCGGACCGGACGGCGGGGCCAGATACGCAGTATTTT.

This clone was counted a few times. V is TRBV19 and J is TRBJ2-3; TRBD1 might be the D (5 bases). The length of the CDR3 is 14 residues. CDR1 is LNHDA and CDR2 is SQIVND in the germline V gene (reference sequence). Trimming removed 3 bases from V and 3 bases from J, with 10 bases in between. CDR3 loop: CASSMEQGTDTQYF. In nucleotides, the CDR3 is TGTGCCAGTAGTATGGAGCAGGGAACAGATACGCAGTATTTT.

The rearrangement uses TRBV6-5 and TRBJ1-2; 10 nucleotides line up with TRBD1. The CDR3 consists of 15 residues. CDR1 MNHEY and CDR2 SVGAGI come from the germline V gene. J gave up 4 bases and V 6 bases, and 8 bases lay outside the gene matches. The CDR3 loop reads CASSLNDRGPYGYTF. CDR3 bases: TGTGCCAGCAGCTTAAACGACAGGGGGCCCTATGGCTACACCTTC.

The CDR3 DNA reads as TGCAGCGTTGTATGGACAGGGACCACCGGGGAGCTGTTTTTT. Its protein product is CSVVWTGTTGELFF. V gene TRBV29-1 combines with J gene TRBJ2-2; 8 nucleotides agree with TRBD1. V was pared by 4 bases and J by 4 bases, with 5 bases of the junction left unmatched. This CDR3 has 14 amino acids. Germline lookup yields CDR1 SQVTM and CDR2 ANQGSEA.

V usage is TRBV5-1 and J usage is TRBJ1-2; 7 positions match TRBD1. V dropped 5 bases and J dropped 0; count of bases not matched to a gene: 4. CDR1 and CDR2 (germline): SGHRS, YFSETQ. This CDR3 region has 14 residues. CDR3 amino acids: CASRQTGTNYGYTF. CDR3 DNA sequence: TGCGCCAGCAGACAGACAGGGACTAACTATGGCTACACCTTC.

The sample holds a few counts of this clone. The rearrangement links TRBV11-2 to TRBJ2-7; TRBD1 agrees at 8 bases. Germline V gene data show CDR1 as SGHAT and CDR2 as FQNNGV. The CDR3 runs to 15 residues. With 3 bases clipped from V and 0 bases from J, the junction kept 4 bases outside the gene matches. The CDR3 DNA sequence: TGTGCCAGCAGCTTTACAGGGGGTCCCTCCTACGAGCAGTACTTC. Translated: CASSFTGGPSYEQYF.

The CDR3 coding sequence is TGTGCCAGCAGTGCCCGGACAGGAGACGGGGAGCTGTTTTTT. Translating it yields CASSARTGDGELFF. The rearrangement links TRBV6-5 to TRBJ2-2; 7 bases match TRBD1. V was pared by 5 bases and J by 7 bases, with 7 bases of the junction left unmatched. The CDR3 is made up of 14 amino acids. CDR1 is MNHEY and CDR2 is SVGAGI in the germline V gene.

The J gene is TRBJ2-7, the V gene TRBV27; 8 positions agree with TRBD1. The ends lost 5 bases at V and 2 bases at J; junction bases unmatched: 5. CDR3 length equals 14 residues. CDR1 MNHEY and CDR2 SMNVEV come from the germline V gene (reference sequence). The chain's CDR3 is CASSVQGATYEQYF. CDR3 DNA sequence: TGTGCCAGCAGTGTCCAGGGGGCGACCTACGAGCAGTACTTC.

This clone was counted once. The V and J genes are TRBV29-1 and TRBJ2-1, with 10 bases matching TRBD2. The CDR3 is 16 residues long. Losses at the gene ends were 3 bases for V and 4 bases for J; bases not matched to a gene: 9. The germline CDR1 and CDR2 sequences are SQVTM and ANQGSEA. The CDR3 bases are TGCAGCGTTGACAGGCTAGGACTAGCGGATTACAATGAGCAGTTCTTC. Its translation: CSVDRLGLADYNEQFF.

This clone was found once. The V and J genes are TRBV4-2 and TRBJ2-3; 8 bases line up with TRBD2. Trimming took 0 bases from V and 10 from J; bases not matched to a gene: 6. There are 14 residues in the CDR3. Germline CDR1 reads LGHNA; CDR2 reads YNFKEQ. The CDR3 loop is CASSQDSTSGPQYF. The CDR3 DNA reads TGTGCCAGCAGCCAAGATTCCACTAGCGGCCCGCAGTATTTT.

The V gene is TRBV18, the J gene TRBJ2-1, with 9 nucleotides matching TRBD2. With 3 bases clipped from V and 6 bases from J, the junction kept 18 bases outside the gene matches. Germline assignment: CDR1 KGHSH and CDR2 LQKENI. CDR3 length: 19 residues. The CDR3 DNA sequence: TGTGCCAGCTCACCGGGGGGTGCCGGGCGGGAGGGAGCCGGCAATGAGCAGTTCTTC. Translating gives CASSPGGAGREGAGNEQFF.

This chain connects TRBV6-5 to TRBJ1-3; a weak D match, TRBD1 (6 bases). The germline V gene has CDR1 MNHEY and CDR2 SVGAGI. The V end was cut by 6 bases, the J end by 0 bases, with 9 bases between. The CDR3 is 14 residues long. CDR3 sequence: CASRTGDSGNTIYF. The DNA for the CDR3 is TGTGCCAGCAGGACAGGAGACTCTGGAAACACCATATATTTT.